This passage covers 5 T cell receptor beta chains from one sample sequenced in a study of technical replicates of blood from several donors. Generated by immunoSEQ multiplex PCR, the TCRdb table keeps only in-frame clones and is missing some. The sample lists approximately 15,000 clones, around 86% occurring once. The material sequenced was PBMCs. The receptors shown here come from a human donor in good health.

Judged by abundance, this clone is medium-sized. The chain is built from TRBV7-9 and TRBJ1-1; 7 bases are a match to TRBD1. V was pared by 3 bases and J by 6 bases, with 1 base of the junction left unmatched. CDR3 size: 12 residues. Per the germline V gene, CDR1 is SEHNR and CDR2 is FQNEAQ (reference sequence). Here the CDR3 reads CASSLGTAEAFF. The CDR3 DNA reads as TGTGCCAGCAGCTTGGGGACAGCTGAAGCTTTCTTT.

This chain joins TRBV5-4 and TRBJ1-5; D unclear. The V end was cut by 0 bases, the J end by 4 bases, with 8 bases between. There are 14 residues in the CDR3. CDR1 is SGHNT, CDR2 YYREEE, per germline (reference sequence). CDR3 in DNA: TGTGCCAGCAGCTTGGACGGACTAAATCAGCCCCAGCATTTT. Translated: CASSLDGLNQPQHF.

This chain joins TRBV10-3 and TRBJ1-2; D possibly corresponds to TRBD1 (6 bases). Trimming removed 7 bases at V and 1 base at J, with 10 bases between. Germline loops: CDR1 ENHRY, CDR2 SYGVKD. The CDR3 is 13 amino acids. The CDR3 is CAIKRQVNYGYTF. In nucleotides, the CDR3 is TGTGCCATCAAGAGACAGGTTAACTATGGCTACACCTTC.

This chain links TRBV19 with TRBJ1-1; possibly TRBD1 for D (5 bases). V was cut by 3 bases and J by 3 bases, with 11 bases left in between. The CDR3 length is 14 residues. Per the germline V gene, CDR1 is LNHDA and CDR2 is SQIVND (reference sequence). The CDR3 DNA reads TGTGCCAGTAGTATTAGGGCGGGGGACACTGAAGCTTTCTTT. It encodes CASSIRAGDTEAFF.

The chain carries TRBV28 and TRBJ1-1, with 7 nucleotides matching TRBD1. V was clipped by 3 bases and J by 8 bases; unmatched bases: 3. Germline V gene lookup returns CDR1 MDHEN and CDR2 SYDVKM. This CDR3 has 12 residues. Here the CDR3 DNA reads TGTGCCAGCAGTTTTGGGGACAGAGAAGCTTTCTTT. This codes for CASSFGDREAFF.